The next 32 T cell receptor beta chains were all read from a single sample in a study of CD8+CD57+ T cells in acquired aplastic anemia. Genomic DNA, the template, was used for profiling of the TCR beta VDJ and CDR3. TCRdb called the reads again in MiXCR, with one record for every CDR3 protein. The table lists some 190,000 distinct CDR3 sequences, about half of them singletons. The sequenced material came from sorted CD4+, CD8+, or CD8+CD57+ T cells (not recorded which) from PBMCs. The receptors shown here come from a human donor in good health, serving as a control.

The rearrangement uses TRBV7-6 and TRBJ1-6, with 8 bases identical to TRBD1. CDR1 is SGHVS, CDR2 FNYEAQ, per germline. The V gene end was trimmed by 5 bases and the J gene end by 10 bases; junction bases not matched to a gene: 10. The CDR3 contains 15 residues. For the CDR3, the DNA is TGTGCCAGCAGCCCAGGGACAGGAGGAGGGTCACCCCTCCACTTT. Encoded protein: CASSPGTGGGSPLHF.

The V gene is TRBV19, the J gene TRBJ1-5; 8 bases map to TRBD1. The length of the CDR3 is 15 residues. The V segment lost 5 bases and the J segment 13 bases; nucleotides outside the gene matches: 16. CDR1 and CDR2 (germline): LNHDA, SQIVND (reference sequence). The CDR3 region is CASSSHGTGYNEQHF. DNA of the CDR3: TGTGCCAGTAGTTCCCACGGGACAGGATACAATGAGCAGCATTTT.

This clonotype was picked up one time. The chain's CDR3 is CAIGGGTGDYEQYF. Written as DNA, the CDR3 is TGTGCCATCGGGGGGGGGACAGGCGACTACGAGCAGTACTTC. V usage is TRBV10-3 and J usage is TRBJ2-7; weak D call: TRBD1 (8 bases). The CDR3 extends over 14 amino acids. Per germline, CDR1 ENHRY and CDR2 SYGVKD. Deletions cut 8 bases from V and 3 bases from J, with 17 bases between.

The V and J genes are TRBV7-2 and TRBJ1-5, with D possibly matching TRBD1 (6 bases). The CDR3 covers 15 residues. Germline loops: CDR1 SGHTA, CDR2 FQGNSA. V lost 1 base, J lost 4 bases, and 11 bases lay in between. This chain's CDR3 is CASSLVGAGNQPQHF. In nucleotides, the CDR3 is TGTGCCAGCAGCTTAGTGGGGGCGGGTAATCAGCCCCAGCATTTT.

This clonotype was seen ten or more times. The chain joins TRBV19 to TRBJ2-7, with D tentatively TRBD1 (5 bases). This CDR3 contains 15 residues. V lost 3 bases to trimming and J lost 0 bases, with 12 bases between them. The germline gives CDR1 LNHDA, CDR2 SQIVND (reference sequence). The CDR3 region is CASSISGLGSYEQYF. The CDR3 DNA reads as TGTGCCAGTAGTATCTCAGGGTTGGGCTCCTACGAGCAGTACTTC.

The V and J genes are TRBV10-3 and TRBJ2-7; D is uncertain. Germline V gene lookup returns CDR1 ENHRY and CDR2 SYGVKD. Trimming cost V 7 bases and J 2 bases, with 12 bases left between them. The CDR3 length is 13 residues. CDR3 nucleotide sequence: TGTGCCATCACCGCAGACGGAACCTACGAGCAGTACTTC. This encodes CAITADGTYEQYF.

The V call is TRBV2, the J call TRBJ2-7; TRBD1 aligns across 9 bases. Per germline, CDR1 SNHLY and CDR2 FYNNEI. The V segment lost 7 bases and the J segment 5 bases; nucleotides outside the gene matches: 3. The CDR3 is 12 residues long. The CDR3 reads CASTRTGDEQYV. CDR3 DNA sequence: TGTGCCAGCACAAGGACAGGGGACGAGCAGTACGTC.

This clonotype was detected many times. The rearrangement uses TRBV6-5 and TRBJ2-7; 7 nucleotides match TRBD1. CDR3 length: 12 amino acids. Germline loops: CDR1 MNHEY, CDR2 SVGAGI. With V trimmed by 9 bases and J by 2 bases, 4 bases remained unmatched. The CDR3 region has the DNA TGTGCCAGGGGGGACAGCCCCTACGAGCAGTACTTC. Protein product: CARGDSPYEQYF.

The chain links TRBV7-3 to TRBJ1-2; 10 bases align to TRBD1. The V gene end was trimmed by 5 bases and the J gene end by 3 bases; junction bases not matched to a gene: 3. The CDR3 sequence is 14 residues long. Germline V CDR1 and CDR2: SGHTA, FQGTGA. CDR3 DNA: TGTGCCAGCAGCAGACAGGGGGCGCACTATGGCTACACCTTC. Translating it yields CASSRQGAHYGYTF.

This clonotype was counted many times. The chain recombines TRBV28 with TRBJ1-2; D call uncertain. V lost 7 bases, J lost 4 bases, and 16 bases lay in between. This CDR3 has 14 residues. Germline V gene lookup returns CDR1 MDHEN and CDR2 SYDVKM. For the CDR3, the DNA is TGTGCCAGCACCCCGGTCGGTCTGCCCTATGGCTACACCTTC. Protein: CASTPVGLPYGYTF.

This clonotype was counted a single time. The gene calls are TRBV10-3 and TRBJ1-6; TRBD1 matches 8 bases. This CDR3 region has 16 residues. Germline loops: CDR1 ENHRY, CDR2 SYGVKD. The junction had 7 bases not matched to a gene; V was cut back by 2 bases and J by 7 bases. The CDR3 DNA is TGTGCCATCAGTGAGGATCCAAGGACAGGGAATTCACCCCTCCACTTT. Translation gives CAISEDPRTGNSPLHF.

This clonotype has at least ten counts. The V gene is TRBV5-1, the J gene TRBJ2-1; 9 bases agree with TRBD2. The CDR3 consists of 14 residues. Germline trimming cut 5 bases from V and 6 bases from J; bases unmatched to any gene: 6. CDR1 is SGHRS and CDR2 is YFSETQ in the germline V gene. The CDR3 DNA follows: TGCGCCAGCAGTTTCCTAGCGGGACCCAATGAGCAGTTCTTC. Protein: CASSFLAGPNEQFF.

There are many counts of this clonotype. The CDR3 nucleotides are TGCAGTGCTAGCCGGACGGGGGCAGAGACCCAGTACTTC. Translated: CSASRTGAETQYF. This chain links TRBV20-1 with TRBJ2-5; D is perhaps TRBD1 or TRBD2 (6 bases each). V was shortened by 3 bases and J by 4 bases, with 12 bases between the two germline ends. Germline V gene lookup returns CDR1 DFQATT and CDR2 SNEGSKA (reference sequence). The CDR3 length is 13 residues.

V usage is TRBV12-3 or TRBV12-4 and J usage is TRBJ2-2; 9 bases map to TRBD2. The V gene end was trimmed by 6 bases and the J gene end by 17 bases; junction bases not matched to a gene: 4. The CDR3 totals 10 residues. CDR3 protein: CASRTGTSFF. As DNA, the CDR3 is TGTGCCAGCAGAACCGGGACTAGCTTTTTT.

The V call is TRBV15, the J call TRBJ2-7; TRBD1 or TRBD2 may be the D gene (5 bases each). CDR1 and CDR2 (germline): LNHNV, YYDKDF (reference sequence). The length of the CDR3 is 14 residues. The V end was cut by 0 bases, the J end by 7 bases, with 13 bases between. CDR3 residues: CATSRDRGQGEQYF. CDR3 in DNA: TGTGCCACCAGCAGAGATCGAGGGCAGGGAGAGCAGTACTTC.

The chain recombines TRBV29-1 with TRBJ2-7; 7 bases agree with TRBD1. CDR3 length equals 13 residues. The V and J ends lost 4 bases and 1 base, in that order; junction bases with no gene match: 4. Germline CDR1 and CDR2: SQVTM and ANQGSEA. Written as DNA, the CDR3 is TGCAGCGTTGGACAGGGAGAATCCTACGAGCAGTACTTC. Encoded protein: CSVGQGESYEQYF.

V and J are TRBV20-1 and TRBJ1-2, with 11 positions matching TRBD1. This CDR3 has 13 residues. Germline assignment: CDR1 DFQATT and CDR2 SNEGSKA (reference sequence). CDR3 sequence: CRIGQGANYGYTF. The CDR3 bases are TGCAGGATCGGACAGGGGGCCAACTATGGCTACACCTTC.

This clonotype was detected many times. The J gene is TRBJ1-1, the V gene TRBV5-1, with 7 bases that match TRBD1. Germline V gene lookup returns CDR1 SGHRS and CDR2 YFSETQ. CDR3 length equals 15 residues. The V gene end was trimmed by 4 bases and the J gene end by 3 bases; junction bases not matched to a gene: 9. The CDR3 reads CASSTGQARDTEAFF. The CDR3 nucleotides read TGCGCCAGCAGCACCGGACAGGCCAGGGACACTGAAGCTTTCTTT.

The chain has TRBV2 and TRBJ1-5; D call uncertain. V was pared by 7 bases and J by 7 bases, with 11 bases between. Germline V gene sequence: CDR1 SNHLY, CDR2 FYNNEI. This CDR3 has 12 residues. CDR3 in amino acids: CASTDEGQPQHF. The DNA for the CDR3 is TGTGCCAGCACCGATGAAGGACAGCCCCAGCATTTT.

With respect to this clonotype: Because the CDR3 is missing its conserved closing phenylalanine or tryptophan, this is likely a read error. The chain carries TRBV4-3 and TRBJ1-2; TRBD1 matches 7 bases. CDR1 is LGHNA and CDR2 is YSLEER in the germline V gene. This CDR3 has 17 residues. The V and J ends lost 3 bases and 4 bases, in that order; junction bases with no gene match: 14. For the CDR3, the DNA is TGCGCCAGCAGCCATAAACAGGGGCGCGGGCGGACCTATGGCTACACCCTC. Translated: CASSHKQGRGRTYGYTL.

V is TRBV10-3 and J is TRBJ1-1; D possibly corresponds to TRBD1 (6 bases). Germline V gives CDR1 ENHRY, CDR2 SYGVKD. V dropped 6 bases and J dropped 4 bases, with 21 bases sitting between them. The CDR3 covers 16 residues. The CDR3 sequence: CAIRGGGTGRFTEAFF. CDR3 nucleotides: TGTGCCATCAGGGGGGGGGGTACAGGGCGGTTCACTGAAGCTTTCTTT.

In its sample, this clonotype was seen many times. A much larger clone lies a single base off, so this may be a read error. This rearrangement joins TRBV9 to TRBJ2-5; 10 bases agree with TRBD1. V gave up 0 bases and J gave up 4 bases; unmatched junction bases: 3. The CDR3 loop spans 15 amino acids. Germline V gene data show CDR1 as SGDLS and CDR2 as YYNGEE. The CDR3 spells CASSVEGQGRETQYF. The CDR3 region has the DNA TGTGCCAGCAGCGTAGAGGGACAGGGGAGAGAGACCCAGTACTTC.

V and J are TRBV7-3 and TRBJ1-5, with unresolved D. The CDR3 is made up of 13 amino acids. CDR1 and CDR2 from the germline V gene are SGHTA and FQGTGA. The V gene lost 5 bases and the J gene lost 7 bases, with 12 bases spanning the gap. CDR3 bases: TGTGCCAGCAGCGGCCGGACGGAACAGCCCCAGCATTTT. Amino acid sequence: CASSGRTEQPQHF.

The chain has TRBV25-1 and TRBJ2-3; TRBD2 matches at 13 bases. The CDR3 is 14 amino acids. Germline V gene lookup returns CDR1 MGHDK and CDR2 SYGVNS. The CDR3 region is CAPTSGGAKDTQYF. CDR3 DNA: TGTGCTCCCACTAGCGGGGGGGCGAAAGATACGCAGTATTTT.

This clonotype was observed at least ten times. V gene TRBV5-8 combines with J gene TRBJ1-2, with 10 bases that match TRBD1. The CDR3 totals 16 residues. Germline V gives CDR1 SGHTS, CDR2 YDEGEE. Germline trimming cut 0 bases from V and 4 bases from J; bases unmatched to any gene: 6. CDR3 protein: CASSLAAGTGAYGYTF. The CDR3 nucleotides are TGTGCCAGCAGCTTGGCCGCCGGGACAGGGGCCTATGGCTACACCTTC.

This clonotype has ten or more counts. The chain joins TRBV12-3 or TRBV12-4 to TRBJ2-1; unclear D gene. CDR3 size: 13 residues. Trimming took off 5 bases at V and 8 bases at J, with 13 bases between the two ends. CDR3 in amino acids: CASSPRPRDEQFF. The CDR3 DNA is TGTGCCAGCAGTCCGCGGCCTAGGGATGAGCAGTTCTTC.

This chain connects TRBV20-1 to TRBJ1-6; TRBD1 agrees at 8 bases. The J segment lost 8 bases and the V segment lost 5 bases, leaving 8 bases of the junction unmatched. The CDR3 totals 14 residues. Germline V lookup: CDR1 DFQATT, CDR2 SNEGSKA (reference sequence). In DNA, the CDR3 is TGCAGTGCTGGACAGGGTTTCACGGATTCACCCCTCCACTTT. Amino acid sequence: CSAGQGFTDSPLHF.

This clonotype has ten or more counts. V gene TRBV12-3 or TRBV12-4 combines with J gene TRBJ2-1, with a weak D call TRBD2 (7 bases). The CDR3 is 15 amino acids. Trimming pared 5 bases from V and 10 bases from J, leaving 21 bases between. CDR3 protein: CASSMGWGGLREQFF. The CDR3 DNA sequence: TGTGCCAGCAGTATGGGGTGGGGGGGCCTAAGAGAGCAGTTCTTC.

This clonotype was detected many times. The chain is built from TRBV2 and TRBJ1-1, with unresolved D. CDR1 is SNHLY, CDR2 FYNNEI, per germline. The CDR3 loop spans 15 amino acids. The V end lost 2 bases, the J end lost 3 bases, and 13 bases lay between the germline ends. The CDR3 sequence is CASSESPRSDTEAFF. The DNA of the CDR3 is TGTGCCAGCAGTGAATCGCCGCGGTCCGACACTGAAGCTTTCTTT.

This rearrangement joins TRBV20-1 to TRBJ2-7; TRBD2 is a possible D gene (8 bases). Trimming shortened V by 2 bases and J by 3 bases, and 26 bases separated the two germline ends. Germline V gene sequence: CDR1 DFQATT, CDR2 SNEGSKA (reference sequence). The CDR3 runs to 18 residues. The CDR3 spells CSARRGTVRTGGGYEQYF. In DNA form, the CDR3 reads TGCAGTGCTAGACGTGGGACAGTCCGGACCGGGGGGGGCTACGAGCAGTACTTC.

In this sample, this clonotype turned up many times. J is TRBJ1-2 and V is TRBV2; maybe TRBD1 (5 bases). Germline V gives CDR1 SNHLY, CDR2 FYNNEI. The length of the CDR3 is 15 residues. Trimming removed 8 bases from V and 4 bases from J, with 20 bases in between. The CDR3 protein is CASEHRVAGLYGYTF. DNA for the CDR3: TGTGCCAGCGAGCACCGGGTCGCAGGGCTCTATGGCTACACCTTC.

This CDR3 is CATRDRFNSPLHF. DNA for the CDR3: TGTGCCACCAGGGACAGGTTTAATTCACCCCTCCACTTT. The chain uses TRBV15 and TRBJ1-6; 7 nucleotides align to TRBD1. This CDR3 has 13 amino acids. V was pared by 6 bases and J by 6 bases, with 2 bases of the junction left unmatched. Germline CDR1 is LNHNV and CDR2 is YYDKDF (reference sequence).